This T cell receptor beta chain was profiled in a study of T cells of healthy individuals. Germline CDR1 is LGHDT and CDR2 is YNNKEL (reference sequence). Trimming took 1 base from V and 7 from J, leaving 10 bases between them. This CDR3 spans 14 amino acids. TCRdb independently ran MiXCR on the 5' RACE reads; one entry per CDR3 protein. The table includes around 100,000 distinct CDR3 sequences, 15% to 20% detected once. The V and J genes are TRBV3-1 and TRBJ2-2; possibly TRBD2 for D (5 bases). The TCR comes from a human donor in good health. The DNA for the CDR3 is TGTGCCAGCAGCCAAGGAGGGTGGATCGGGGAGCTGTTTTTT. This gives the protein CASSQGGWIGELFF.